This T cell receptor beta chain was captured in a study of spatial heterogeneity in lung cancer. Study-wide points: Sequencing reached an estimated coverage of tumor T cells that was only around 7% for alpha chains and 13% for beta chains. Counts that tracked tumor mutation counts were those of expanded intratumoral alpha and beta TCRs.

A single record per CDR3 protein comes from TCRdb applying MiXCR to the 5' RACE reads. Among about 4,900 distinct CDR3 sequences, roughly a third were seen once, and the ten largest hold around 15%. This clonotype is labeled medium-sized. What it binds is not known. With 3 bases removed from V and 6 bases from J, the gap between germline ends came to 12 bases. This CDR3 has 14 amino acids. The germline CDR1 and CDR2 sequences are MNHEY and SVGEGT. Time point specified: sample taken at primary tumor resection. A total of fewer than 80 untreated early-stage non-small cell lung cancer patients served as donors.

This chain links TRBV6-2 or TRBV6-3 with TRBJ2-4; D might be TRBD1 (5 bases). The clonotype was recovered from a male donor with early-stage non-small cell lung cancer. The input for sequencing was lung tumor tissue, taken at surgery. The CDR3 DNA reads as TGTGCCAGCAGTTATGATGGGGCTCTAAACATTCAGTACTTC. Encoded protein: CASSYDGALNIQYF.